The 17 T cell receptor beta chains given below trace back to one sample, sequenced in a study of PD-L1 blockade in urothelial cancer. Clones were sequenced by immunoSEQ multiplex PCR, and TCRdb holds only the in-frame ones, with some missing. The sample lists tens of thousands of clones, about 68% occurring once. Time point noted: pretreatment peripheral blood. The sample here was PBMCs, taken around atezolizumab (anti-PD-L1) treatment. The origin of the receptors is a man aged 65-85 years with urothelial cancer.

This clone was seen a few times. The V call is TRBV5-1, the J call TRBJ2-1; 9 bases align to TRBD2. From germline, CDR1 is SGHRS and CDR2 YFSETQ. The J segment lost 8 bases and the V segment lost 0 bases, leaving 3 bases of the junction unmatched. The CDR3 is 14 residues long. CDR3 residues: CASSLDGGRDEQFF. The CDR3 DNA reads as TGCGCCAGCAGCTTGGATGGCGGGAGGGATGAGCAGTTCTTC.

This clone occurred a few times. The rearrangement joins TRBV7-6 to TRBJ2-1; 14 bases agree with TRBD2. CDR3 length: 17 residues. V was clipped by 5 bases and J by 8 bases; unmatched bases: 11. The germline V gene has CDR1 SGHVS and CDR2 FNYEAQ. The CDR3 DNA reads TGTGCCAGCAGCCCACGACTAGGGACTAGCGGGAGCGATGAGCAGTTCTTC. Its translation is CASSPRLGTSGSDEQFF.

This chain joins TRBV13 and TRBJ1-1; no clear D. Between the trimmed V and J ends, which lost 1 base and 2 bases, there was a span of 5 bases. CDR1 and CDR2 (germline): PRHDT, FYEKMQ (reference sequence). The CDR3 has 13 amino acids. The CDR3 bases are TGTGCCAGCAGCTTAGACAGTAACACTGAAGCTTTCTTT. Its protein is CASSLDSNTEAFF.

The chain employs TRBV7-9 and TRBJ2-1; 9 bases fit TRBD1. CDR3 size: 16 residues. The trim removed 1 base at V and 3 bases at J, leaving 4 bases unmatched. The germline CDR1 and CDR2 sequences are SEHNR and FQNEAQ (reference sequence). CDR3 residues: CASSLGGQGGYNEQFF. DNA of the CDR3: TGTGCCAGCAGCTTAGGGGGACAGGGAGGCTACAATGAGCAGTTCTTC. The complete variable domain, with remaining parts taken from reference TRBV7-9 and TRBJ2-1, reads DTGVSQNPRHKITKRGQNVTFRCDPISEHNRLYWYRQTLGQGPEFLTYFQNEAQLEKSRLLSDRFSAERPKGSFSTLEIQRTEQGDSAMYLCASSLGGQGGYNEQFFGPGTRLTVL.

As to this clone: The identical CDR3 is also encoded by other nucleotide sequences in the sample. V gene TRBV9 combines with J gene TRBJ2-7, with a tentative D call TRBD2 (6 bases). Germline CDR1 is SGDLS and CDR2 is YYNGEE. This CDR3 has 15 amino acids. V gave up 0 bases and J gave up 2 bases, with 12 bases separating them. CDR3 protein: CASSVDGGRTYEQYF. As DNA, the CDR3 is TGTGCCAGCAGCGTAGATGGGGGGAGGACCTACGAGCAGTACTTC.

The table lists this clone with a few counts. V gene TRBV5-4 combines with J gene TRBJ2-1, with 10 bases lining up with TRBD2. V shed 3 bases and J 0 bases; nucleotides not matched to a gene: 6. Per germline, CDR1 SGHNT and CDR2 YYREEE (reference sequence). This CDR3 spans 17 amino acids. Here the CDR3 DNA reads TGTGCCAGCAGCTCGAGGACTAGCGGCCGCTCCTACAATGAGCAGTTCTTC. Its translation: CASSSRTSGRSYNEQFF.

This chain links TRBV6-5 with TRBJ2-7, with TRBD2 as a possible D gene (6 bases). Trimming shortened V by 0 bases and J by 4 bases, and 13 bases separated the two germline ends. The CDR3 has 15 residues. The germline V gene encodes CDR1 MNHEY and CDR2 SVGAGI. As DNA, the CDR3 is TGTGCCAGCAGTTACTCCCGGCGGGGAGAGTACGAGCAGTACTTC. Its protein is CASSYSRRGEYEQYF.

The CDR3 region is CASSPVTGGTEAFF. CDR3 bases: TGTGCCAGCTCACCAGTGACAGGGGGAACTGAAGCTTTCTTT. The chain joins TRBV18 to TRBJ1-1; TRBD1 matches at 9 bases. V gave up 2 bases and J gave up 5 bases; unmatched junction bases: 3. The CDR3 runs to 14 residues. Per germline, CDR1 KGHSH and CDR2 LQKENI.

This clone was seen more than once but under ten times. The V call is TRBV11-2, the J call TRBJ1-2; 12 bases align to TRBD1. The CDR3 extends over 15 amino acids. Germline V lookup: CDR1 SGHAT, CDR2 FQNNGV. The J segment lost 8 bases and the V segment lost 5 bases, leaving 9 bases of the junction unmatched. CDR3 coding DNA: TGTGCCAGCAGCCGGGGGACAGGGGGCAGAAGAGGCTACACCTTC. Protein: CASSRGTGGRRGYTF.

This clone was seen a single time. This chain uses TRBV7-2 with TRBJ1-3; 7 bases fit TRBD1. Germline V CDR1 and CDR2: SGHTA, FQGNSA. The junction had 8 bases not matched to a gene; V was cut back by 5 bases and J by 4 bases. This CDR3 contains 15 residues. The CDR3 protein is CASSLRQGSGNTIYF. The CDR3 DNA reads TGTGCCAGCAGCCTTCGACAGGGATCGGGAAACACCATATATTTT.

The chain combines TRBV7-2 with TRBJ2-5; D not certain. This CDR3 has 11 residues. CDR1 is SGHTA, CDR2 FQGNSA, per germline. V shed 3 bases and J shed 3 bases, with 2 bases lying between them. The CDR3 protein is CASSFKETQYF. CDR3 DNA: TGTGCCAGCAGCTTTAAAGAGACCCAGTACTTC. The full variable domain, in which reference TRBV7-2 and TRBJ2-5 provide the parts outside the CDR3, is GAGVSQSPSNKVTEKGKDVELRCDPISGHTALYWYRQSLGQGLEFLIYFQGNSAPDKSGLPSDRFSAERTGGSVSTLTIQRTQQEDSAVYLCASSFKETQYFGPGTRLLVL.

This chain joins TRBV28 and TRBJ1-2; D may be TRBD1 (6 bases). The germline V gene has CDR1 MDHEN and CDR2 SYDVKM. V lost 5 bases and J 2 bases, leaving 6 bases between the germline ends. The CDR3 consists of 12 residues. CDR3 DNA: TGTGCCAGCAGTCAGGGGAACTATGGCTACACCTTC. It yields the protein CASSQGNYGYTF.

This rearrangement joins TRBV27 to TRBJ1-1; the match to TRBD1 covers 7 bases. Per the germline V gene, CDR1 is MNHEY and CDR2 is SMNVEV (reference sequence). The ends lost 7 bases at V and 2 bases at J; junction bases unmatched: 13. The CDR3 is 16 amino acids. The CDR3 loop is CASKIRPGQLNTEAFF. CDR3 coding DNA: TGTGCCAGCAAGATCCGACCGGGACAGCTAAACACTGAAGCTTTCTTT.

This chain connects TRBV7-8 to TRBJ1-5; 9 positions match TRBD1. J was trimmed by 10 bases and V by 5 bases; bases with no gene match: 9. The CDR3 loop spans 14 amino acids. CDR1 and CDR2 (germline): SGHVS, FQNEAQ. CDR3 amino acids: CASSPRGQGGPQHF. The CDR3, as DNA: TGTGCCAGCAGCCCTAGGGGACAGGGAGGTCCCCAGCATTTT.

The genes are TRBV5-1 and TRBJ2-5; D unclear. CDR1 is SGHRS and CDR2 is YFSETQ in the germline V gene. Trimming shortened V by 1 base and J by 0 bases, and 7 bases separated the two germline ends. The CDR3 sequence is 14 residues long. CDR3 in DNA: TGCGCCAGCAGCTTGACGCCAGACCAAGAGACCCAGTACTTC. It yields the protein CASSLTPDQETQYF.

The chain's CDR3 is CASRSLAGPYNEQFF. CDR3 coding DNA: TGTGCCAGCAGGTCCCTAGCGGGCCCATACAATGAGCAGTTCTTC. The V call is TRBV2, the J call TRBJ2-1, with 8 bases identical to TRBD2. V shed 6 bases, J shed 4 bases, and the junction held 8 bases outside the gene matches. CDR1 and CDR2 (germline): SNHLY, FYNNEI. The CDR3 loop spans 15 amino acids.

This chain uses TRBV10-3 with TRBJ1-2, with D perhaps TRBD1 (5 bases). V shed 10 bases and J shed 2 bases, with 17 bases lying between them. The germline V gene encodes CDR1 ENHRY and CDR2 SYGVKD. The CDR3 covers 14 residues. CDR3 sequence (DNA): TGTGCCACCACGGGCGGGGGAACCAACTATGGCTACACCTTC. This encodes CATTGGGTNYGYTF.